The rows below give T cell receptor beta chains drawn from one sample of a study of T-cell reconstitution after alpha-beta-depleted transplantation in children. TCRdb re-called the PCR reads through MiXCR, storing one row per CDR3 protein. The data hold 330,000 or so distinct CDR3 sequences, with about 9.4% observed a single time. The sample here was PBMCs, taken before TCRalphabeta/CD19-depleted stem cell transplant. All receptors derive from a boy younger than two with acute myeloid leukemia, due to receive a stem cell transplant. The CDR3 runs from the conserved cysteine through the conserved F or W. D genes are given only for firm matches. For some rows the clone size is stated as once, few or many, or as a class when expanded; others skip it.

size	D	length	V	J	DNA	CDR3
.	.	18	TRBV5-1	TRBJ1-1	TGCGCCAGCAGCTTGCCACTCCGACTGGACATCAAGAACACTGAAGCTTTCTTT	CASSLPLRLDIKNTEAFF
many	.	15	TRBV7-3	TRBJ2-2	TGTGCCAGCAGCGCCGACGGCCCGAACACCGGGGAGCTGTTTTTT	CASSADGPNTGELFF
.	TRBD1	18	TRBV11-1	TRBJ2-6	TGTGCCAGCAGCTTACCGACAGGGGGCGCGACAGGGGCCAACGTCCTGACTTTC	CASSLPTGGATGANVLTF
many	.	10	TRBV20-1	TRBJ1-4	TGCAGTGCTAGATGGGAAAAACTGTTTTTT	CSARWEKLFF
.	.	14	TRBV3-1	TRBJ1-2	TGTGCCAGCAGCCAAGATTGGGGGGGCTTTGGCTACGCCTTC	CASSQDWGGFGYAF
many	TRBD1	14	TRBV20-1	TRBJ2-7	TGCAGTGCTAGAGCCCCCAGGGGGACCTACGAGCAGTACTTC	CSARAPRGTYEQYF
many	TRBD2	14	TRBV5-1	TRBJ2-5	TGCGCCAGCAGCTTGCGACTAGCGGAGGGGACCCAGTACTTC	CASSLRLAEGTQYF
many	TRBD2	16	TRBV5-1	TRBJ2-7	TGCGCCAGCAGCTTGGTGGGACTAGCGGGAACGGGGGAGCAGTACTTC	CASSLVGLAGTGEQYF
few	.	12	TRBV25-1	TRBJ1-5	TGTGCCAGCGGACGAGGCAATCAGCCCCAGCATTTT	CASGRGNQPQHF
.	TRBD2	14	TRBV20-1	TRBJ2-7	TGCAGTGCTAGTTGGGCGGGAGGCTCCTACGAGCAGTACTTC	CSASWAGGSYEQYF
many	.	15	TRBV5-1	TRBJ2-3	TGCGCCAGCAGCTTGAGACGGGACCTCGGGTATACGCAGTATTTT	CASSLRRDLGYTQYF
many	.	13	TRBV7-8	TRBJ1-5	TGTGCCAGCAGCCCTGGGGTGAGTCAGCCCCAGCATTTT	CASSPGVSQPQHF
.	TRBD2	17	TRBV7-2	TRBJ2-2	TGTGCCAGCAGATCGGGACTAGCGGGAGGAAAGGCCGGGGAGCTGTTTTTT	CASRSGLAGGKAGELFF
.	.	19	TRBV12-3/TRBV12-4	TRBJ2-6	TGTGCCAGTAGGGGGGTCTTCGGGGGATTTTACTCTGGGGCCAACGCCCTGACTTTC	CASRGVFGGFYSGANALTF
few	.	18	TRBV3-1	TRBJ2-3	TGTGCCAGCAGCCAAGACGAGGGGGCGCGGGGAAGGCAAGATACGCAGTATTTT	CASSQDEGARGRQDTQYF
many	.	15	TRBV12-3/TRBV12-4	TRBJ2-2	TGTGCCAGCAGTTTCCTCAGGGGGAACACCGGGGAGCTGTTTTTT	CASSFLRGNTGELFF
many	.	17	TRBV5-1	TRBJ2-7	TGCGCCAGCAGCTTGGGTAGGGGGGAGAGGAAAACCTACGAGCAGTACTTC	CASSLGRGERKTYEQYF
many	TRBD2	19	TRBV5-1	TRBJ2-3	TGCGCCAGCAGCTGGTGGCCTTGGGCTAGCGGGAGTGGCACAGATACGCAGTATTTT	CASSWWPWASGSGTDTQYF
many	.	13	TRBV24-1	TRBJ2-5	TGTGCCACCAGTGATGGAGGGGGAGAGACCCAGTACTTC	CATSDGGGETQYF
many	TRBD1	16	TRBV20-1	TRBJ2-4	TGCAGTGCTATAGGCCGGGACAGGGGGCGCAAAAACATTCAGTACTTC	CSAIGRDRGRKNIQYF
.	.	13	TRBV2	TRBJ1-4	TGTGCCAGCATAACGGGAAGACTCGAAAAACTGTTTTTT	CASITGRLEKLFF
many	.	15	TRBV6-1	TRBJ2-1	TGTGCCAGCAGTCGGACTCTTCCCTCCTACAATGAGCAGTTCTTC	CASSRTLPSYNEQFF
few	.	14	TRBV2	TRBJ2-3	TGTGCCACCATTTCACCTCCGAACCTTCATACGCAGTATTTT	CATISPPNLHTQYF
many	.	14	TRBV6-2/TRBV6-3	TRBJ2-4	TGTGCCAGCAGAGGGTTCCTAGCCAAAAACATTCAGTACTTC	CASRGFLAKNIQYF
many	TRBD2	14	TRBV20-1	TRBJ2-7	TGCAGTGCTAGAGTACCCGGGAGGCGAAACGAGCAGTACTTC	CSARVPGRRNEQYF
many	.	11	TRBV29-1	TRBJ2-1	TGCAGCGGGTGGGGAACGGAGGAGCAGTTCTTC	CSGWGTEEQFF
.	.	15	TRBV11-2	TRBJ2-5	TGTGCCAGCAGCTTCTCAGGGGCGTCCCAAGAGACCCAGTACTTC	CASSFSGASQETQYF
many	.	13	TRBV6-2/TRBV6-3	TRBJ2-1	TGTGCCAGCCAGCGAACTAGCTACAATGAGCAGTTCTTC	CASQRTSYNEQFF
.	.	14	TRBV20-1	TRBJ2-2	TGCAGTGCTAGATCGGGCCCGGGGACCGGGGAGCTGTTTTTT	CSARSGPGTGELFF
many	.	14	TRBV5-1	TRBJ1-2	TGCGCCAGCAGCTTGGAGCCGTCCTCGGATGGCTACACCTTC	CASSLEPSSDGYTF
few	TRBD1	15	TRBV6-2/TRBV6-3	TRBJ1-5	TGTGCCAGCAGCACCCGACAGGGGCTAGGTCAGCCCCAGCATTTT	CASSTRQGLGQPQHF
many	.	14	TRBV3-1	TRBJ1-6	TGTGCCAGCAGCACAGGGTCCTATAATTCACCCCTCCACTTT	CASSTGSYNSPLHF
few	.	13	TRBV11-2	TRBJ2-7	TGTGCCAGCAGCTTGAGGGAGTACTACGAGCAGTACTTC	CASSLREYYEQYF
many	.	15	TRBV12-3/TRBV12-4	TRBJ2-7	TGTGCCAGCAGTTTCGTTAACACCGGACCCTACGAGCAGTACTTC	CASSFVNTGPYEQYF
many	.	14	TRBV12-3/TRBV12-4	TRBJ2-2	TGTGCCAGCGAAGGGGCCCTCGGGGACGGGGAGCTGTTTTTT	CASEGALGDGELFF
many	TRBD1	15	TRBV7-2	TRBJ2-7	TGTGCCAGCAGCTTAGGAGGGACAGTTCCCTACGAGCAGTACTTC	CASSLGGTVPYEQYF
many	.	15	TRBV9	TRBJ2-1	TGTGCCAGCAGCGTAGTAGGAAGTAGCAGGAATGAGCAGTTCTTC	CASSVVGSSRNEQFF
many	.	16	TRBV14	TRBJ1-6	TGTGCCAGCAGCCAAGATTTCGGCTATAAGAATTCACCCCTCCACTTT	CASSQDFGYKNSPLHF
many	.	15	TRBV7-2	TRBJ2-5	TGTGCCAGCAGCTTAGAGGCAACGGTCCAAGAGACCCAGTACTTC	CASSLEATVQETQYF
few	.	12	TRBV19	TRBJ2-5	TGTGCCAGTAGTGACCACCAAGAGACCCAGTACTTC	CASSDHQETQYF
many	.	15	TRBV6-2/TRBV6-3	TRBJ1-1	TGTGCCAGCAGTTACTCACCCTCGAGGGGCACTGAAGCTTTCTTT	CASSYSPSRGTEAFF
.	.	13	TRBV29-1	TRBJ1-2	TGCAGCGCCGACCTGGACAGTAACTATGGCTACACCTTC	CSADLDSNYGYTF
many	.	14	TRBV10-3	TRBJ2-3	TGTGCCATCAGTGGAACTAGGTATCCAGATACGCAGTATTTT	CAISGTRYPDTQYF
.	TRBD2	15	TRBV5-1	TRBJ2-1	TGCGCCAGCAGCCTGAGCGGACTAGCGGGGTATGAGCAGTTCTTC	CASSLSGLAGYEQFF